The next 13 T cell receptor beta chains were all read from a single sample in a study of low-dose radiotherapy and immunotherapy resistance in tumors. TRAV and TRBV primers primed cDNA for both TCRalpha and TCRbeta. The authors ran approximately 20 PCR cycles to amplify TCRs with a constant-region primer and V-primer adapter. TCRdb reprocessed the reads with MiXCR, giving one entry per CDR3 protein. The profile shows approximately 7,800 distinct CDR3 sequences, 53% of them singletons. Every receptor here comes from a human donor with advanced metastatic prostate, ovarian, gallbladder or colorectal cancer (not recorded which). This table probably holds off-target reads from a library built for another chain.

This clonotype was seen a few times. This chain joins TRBV5-1 and TRBJ2-7; either TRBD1 or TRBD2 may fit D (5 bases each). Germline V gene lookup returns CDR1 SGHRS and CDR2 YFSETQ. The CDR3 spans 12 residues. Trimming took 4 bases from V and 11 from J, leaving 16 bases between them. The CDR3 coding sequence is TGCGCCAGCAGCCGGGACCGGGGCGGTGAGTACTTC. This encodes CASSRDRGGEYF.

V and J are TRBV5-1 and TRBJ2-2, with 11 bases fitting TRBD1. Germline CDR1 is SGHRS and CDR2 is YFSETQ. Trimming at V came to 4 bases and at J to 4 bases, leaving 9 bases not matched to a gene. This CDR3 is built from 17 residues. CDR3 protein: CASSPWGGQGATGELFF. CDR3 sequence (DNA): TGCGCCAGCAGCCCCTGGGGCGGACAGGGGGCCACCGGGGAGCTGTTTTTT. Together with reference TRBV5-1 and TRBJ2-2, the CDR3 gives the full variable domain: KAGVTQTPRYLIKTRGQQVTLSCSPISGHRSVSWYQQTPGQGLQFLFEYFSETQRNKGNFPGRFSGRQFSNSRSEMNVSTLELGDSALYLCASSPWGGQGATGELFFGEGSRLTVL.

Remarks on this clonotype: Germline is not matched at one junction end, which may reflect a read error. J is TRBJ2-2 and V is TRBV6-1; tentatively, D is TRBD1 (6 bases). Germline CDR1 reads MNHNS; CDR2 reads SASEGT. This CDR3 is built from 15 residues. CDR3 nucleotide sequence: TGCGCCAGCAGTGAGTCACAGGGAAGCACCGGGGAGCTGTTTTTT. Protein: CASSESQGSTGELFF.

CDR3 coding DNA: TGTGCCAGCAGCTTTCTGGACACCGGGGAGCTGTTTTTT. It codes for CASSFLDTGELFF. This sequence joins TRBV5-4 and TRBJ2-2; the D is unclear. This CDR3 is 13 amino acids long. Trimming cost V 2 bases and J 3 bases, with 5 bases left between them. In germline, CDR1 is SGHNT, CDR2 YYREEE (reference sequence). The variable domain in full, completed from reference TRBV5-4 and TRBJ2-2, reads ETGVTQSPTHLIKTRGQQVTLRCSSQSGHNTVSWYQQALGQGPQFIFQYYREEENGRGNFPPRFSGLQFPNYSSELNVNALELDDSALYLCASSFLDTGELFFGEGSRLTVL.

CDR3 sequence: CASSLAGVYTEAFF. The CDR3 DNA sequence: TGTGCCAGCAGTTTGGCGGGAGTCTACACTGAAGCTTTCTTT. The V gene is TRBV12-3 or TRBV12-4, the J gene TRBJ1-1, with D hard to call. V was pared by 3 bases and J by 3 bases, with 11 bases between. The CDR3 length is 14 residues.

The gene calls are TRBV5-6 and TRBJ2-7; 10 nucleotides agree with TRBD2. The CDR3 covers 18 residues. The germline V gene has CDR1 SGHDT and CDR2 YYEEEE. The V and J ends lost 0 bases and 4 bases, in that order; junction bases with no gene match: 13. The chain's CDR3 is CASSLVPSGSPSGYEQYF. The CDR3, as DNA: TGTGCCAGCAGCTTGGTTCCTAGCGGGAGTCCGTCGGGGTACGAGCAGTACTTC.

V gene TRBV14 combines with J gene TRBJ1-6, with 9 bases aligning to TRBD1. The germline V gene encodes CDR1 SGHDN and CDR2 FVKESK. The CDR3 has 13 residues. The V and J ends lost 5 bases and 10 bases, in that order; junction bases with no gene match: 3. The CDR3 region is CASSWTGASPLHF. CDR3 in DNA: TGTGCCAGCAGCTGGACAGGGGCATCACCCCTCCACTTT.

This chain joins TRBV20-1 and TRBJ2-1; 7 nucleotides line up with TRBD1. The germline V gene encodes CDR1 DFQATT and CDR2 SNEGSKA (reference sequence). J was trimmed by 2 bases and V by 0 bases; bases with no gene match: 7. The CDR3 length is 16 residues. The CDR3 DNA is TGCAGTGCTAGAGATGAGGGGGCGATAACCTACAATGAGCAGTTCTTC. Translating gives CSARDEGAITYNEQFF.

This clonotype was counted between two and nine times. In DNA, the CDR3 is TGTGCCAGCAGCTTTCCTTTTTCCTCCACTGAAGCTTTCTTT. Translated: CASSFPFSSTEAFF. The chain combines TRBV5-6 with TRBJ1-1; D not certain. The germline gives CDR1 SGHDT, CDR2 YYEEEE. This CDR3 is built from 14 residues. The germline V and J ends were trimmed by 2 bases and 4 bases, with 12 bases remaining between them.

V is TRBV30 and J is TRBJ1-2; possibly TRBD1 for D (5 bases). Germline V lookup: CDR1 GTSNPN, CDR2 SVGIG (reference sequence). The CDR3 runs 12 residues. This CDR3 is CAGDRTTYGYTF. The CDR3, as DNA: TGTGCGGGGGACCGGACGACTTATGGCTACACCTTC. Full variable domain (missing parts from reference TRBV30 and TRBJ1-2): SQTIHQWPATLVQPVGSPLSLECTVEGTSNPNLYWYRQAAGRGLQLLFYSVGIGQISSEVPQNLSASRPQDRQFILSSKKLLLSDSGFYLCAGDRTTYGYTFGSGTRLTVV.

The chain couples TRBV20-1 to TRBJ2-2; no clear D gene. There are 13 residues in the CDR3. Deletions cut 6 bases from V and 5 bases from J, with 13 bases between. Looked up from germline, CDR1 is DFQATT and CDR2 is SNEGSKA (reference sequence). The CDR3 loop is CSAQWGRTGELFF. CDR3 in DNA: TGCAGTGCCCAGTGGGGTCGGACCGGGGAGCTGTTTTTT.

V and J are TRBV2 and TRBJ2-7; 7 bases align to TRBD2. The CDR3 spans 13 residues. CDR1 is SNHLY, CDR2 FYNNEI, per germline. With V trimmed by 6 bases and J by 6 bases, 8 bases remained unmatched. The CDR3 nucleotides read TGTGCCAGCAGCAATGGGGGGGGAGGCGAGCAGTACTTC. Its translation is CASSNGGGGEQYF.

This clonotype was seen more than once but under ten times. This sequence joins TRBV6-4 and TRBJ2-1; D possibly corresponds to TRBD2 (6 bases). Trimming stripped 2 bases from V and 5 bases from J, with 7 bases between. Germline V lookup: CDR1 MRHNA, CDR2 SNTAGT. The CDR3 spans 13 residues. This CDR3 reads CASSDGGNNEQFF. The CDR3 region has the DNA TGTGCCAGCAGTGACGGCGGGAACAATGAGCAGTTCTTC.